Described below is a single TCR beta chain sequence and its context. There are 14 residues in the CDR3. With 3 bases removed from V and 3 bases from J, the gap between germline ends came to 11 bases. Germline CDR1 is SNHLY and CDR2 is FYNNEI. Partitioning of CD4+ cells yielded a CD45RA+ naive subset and a CD45RA-negative memory subset. The protocol was immunoSEQ multiplex PCR, while the TCRdb copy is restricted to in-frame clones and leaves out a portion. The sample consists of about a million clones, about 74% of them appearing once. These data belong to a study of shared clonotypes between healthy human individuals.

The specimen sequenced was memory CD4+ T cells sorted from blood. Subset denoted: CD45RA-negative fraction. The TCR was taken from a man aged 18 to 30 in good health. The chain has TRBV2 and TRBJ1-2, with D possibly matching TRBD1 (6 bases). DNA for the CDR3: TGTGCCAGCAGTGACGGGGGGCCCCACTATGGCTACACCTTC. Translating it yields CASSDGGPHYGYTF.